This T cell receptor (beta chain) was captured in a study of response to subunit inactivated influenza vaccine (dated by TCRdb to the late 2010s). Regarding the research as a whole: To follow how T cells responded to a trivalent subunit inactivated influenza vaccine, the researchers relied on deep quantitative profiling of the T cell receptor repertoire. Overall results and qualifications from the work: It was suggested by the authors that each seasonal influenza vaccination may recruit only a limited number of new T cells.

Library prep was done by RT-PCR. TCRdb shows the sequencer as Illumina HiSeq 2500. The public sequencing data were trimmed at Q25 with fastp and processed into clonotypes with MiXCR by TCRdb, which kept only in-frame beta chains. Each entry merges the rows of one CDR3 protein and shows their most common DNA and genes. The sample records around 570,000 distinct CDR3 sequences, less than 8% of which are singletons. The ten top clones hold 10% to 15% of the sample. The sample holds a few counts of this clonotype. It lacks a known antigen. Base qualities are not recorded, but no much larger clone differs from it by a single base. Reading from cysteine to phenylalanine, the CDR3 counts 16 amino acids. Only the CDR3 region is kept as DNA, spanning 48 bases read in frame from base 1. From a lookup of the germline V gene (reference sequence), CDR1 and CDR2 are SGHAT and FQDESV. Unmatched junction bases come to 11, with V trimmed by 5 bases and J by 5 bases.

The sequenced sample was PBMCs from blood, obtained about 23 months after vaccination. The sequence joins TRBV11-1 to TRBJ2-1, and 8 junctional nucleotides match TRBD1. The sequence derives from a man aged 50-75 years who received an inactivated influenza vaccine. Donor details come from another sample of the same person, matched by shared clones. The nucleotides are TGTGCCAGCAGCGGAGACAGGGGTGCTTTCGACAATGAGCAGTTCTTC. This encodes CASSGDRGAFDNEQFF.